The present T cell receptor (beta chain) was sequenced within a study of T-cell memory formation after mild COVID-19. Findings and caveats of the study: Balance between CD4 and CD8 was seen in clones contracting day 15 to 85, and a CD4+ lean was seen in later expanders.

Regarding this clonotype: Its antigen is not identified.

TCRdb re-called the 5' RACE reads through MiXCR, storing one row per CDR3 protein. Seen here are approximately 390,000 distinct CDR3 sequences, 16% observed once, and the top ten hold 20% to 25%. The receptor was derived from a man between 18 and 35 years old who had mild COVID-19 (a few samples of this study predate the infection). Cell type and time point are not known. The sequencing input was PBMCs or a T cell subset sorted from them (not recorded which).

CDR3 sequence (DNA): TGTGCCAGCAGTTACGGGCAGGGGATCCAAGAGACCCAGTACTTC. Its translation is CASSYGQGIQETQYF. The gene calls are TRBV6-5 and TRBJ2-5; possibly TRBD1 for D (6 bases). The V gene lost 2 bases and the J gene lost 1 base, with 11 bases spanning the gap. Germline CDR1 is MNHEY and CDR2 is SVGAGI. The length of the CDR3 is 15 residues.